This T cell receptor (beta chain) is drawn from a study of blood T cell repertoires in COVID-19 (dated by TCRdb to the early 2020s). About the study as a whole: Samples from collaborators originated in the United States, Italy and Spain and spanned both the acute and convalescent phases of COVID-19. The prospective study material was composed of cDNA or gDNA derived from T cells, B-cell-depleted T cells, or PBMCs. The dataset comprised deeply sampled blood TCRbeta repertoires from subjects exposed to, actively infected with, or recovered from COVID-19. The repertoires were released in a freely available public database meant as a resource for research on the immune response to SARS-CoV-2. The samples were drawn from two sources: the first 160 participants of the ongoing ImmuneRACE study, and about 1,300 subjects contributed by 6 global collaborators. Nearly every sample came with metadata listing a de-identified subject ID, COVID-19 status, age in years and sex. Where HLA class I and class II types were available, the types were taken from metadata supplied by the sample provider, not from assay-based typing.

Each collaborating institution followed its own protocols to collect whole blood in K2EDTA tubes. For TCRbeta analysis, collaborator samples were shipped as frozen whole blood, as isolated PBMCs, or as DNA extracted from either sample type. Study-wide conclusions, independent of this receptor: The amount of clinical and demographic metadata varied by source and participant and was provided uncurated.

CDR1 is given as MNHEY and CDR2 as SMNVEV, both from the germline V gene (reference sequence). V trim: 6 bases; J trim: 2 bases; unmatched bases: 9. The CDR3 goes from the cysteine to the phenylalanine over 18 residues. Left in the record is the CDR3 DNA by itself, 54 bases read in frame from the first base. The immunoSEQ Assay, a bias-controlled multiplex PCR, was used to amplify TCRbeta CDR3 regions from genomic DNA. The authors' pipeline ran thus. The number of nucleated cells in each sample was estimated from the amplification of reference gene primers within the assay. To quantify the absolute abundance of each unique TCRbeta CDR3 rearrangement, sequence reads were collapsed and filtered. Productive Simpson clonality was computed per sample as the square root of Simpson's diversity index over productive rearrangements. Drawn from immuneACCESS, this table holds only the in-frame rearrangements with V and J called that TCRdb kept. Clones are partly lost; checked studies trace under half to an unresolved V gene and leave the rest unexplained. V and J calls and clone size are those listed in that table; D and trimming were worked out from the DNA. The sample data list about 190,000 clones, and around 80% of these were observed just once. Around 2.8% of the sample goes to the ten largest clones.

Comments on this clone: Its antigen remains undetermined. The sample holds no much larger clone one base away, and base qualities are not on file.

The sample was peripheral blood. The V and J segments used are TRBV27 and TRBJ2-6; 11 of the junction bases match TRBD1. This clonotype originated in a woman aged 80 or older with active or convalescent COVID-19. Here the CDR3 is given as CASSRTGGTPTGANVLTF. The nucleotide sequence is given as TGTGCCAGCAGCCGGACAGGGGGCACTCCCACTGGGGCCAACGTCCTGACTTTC.